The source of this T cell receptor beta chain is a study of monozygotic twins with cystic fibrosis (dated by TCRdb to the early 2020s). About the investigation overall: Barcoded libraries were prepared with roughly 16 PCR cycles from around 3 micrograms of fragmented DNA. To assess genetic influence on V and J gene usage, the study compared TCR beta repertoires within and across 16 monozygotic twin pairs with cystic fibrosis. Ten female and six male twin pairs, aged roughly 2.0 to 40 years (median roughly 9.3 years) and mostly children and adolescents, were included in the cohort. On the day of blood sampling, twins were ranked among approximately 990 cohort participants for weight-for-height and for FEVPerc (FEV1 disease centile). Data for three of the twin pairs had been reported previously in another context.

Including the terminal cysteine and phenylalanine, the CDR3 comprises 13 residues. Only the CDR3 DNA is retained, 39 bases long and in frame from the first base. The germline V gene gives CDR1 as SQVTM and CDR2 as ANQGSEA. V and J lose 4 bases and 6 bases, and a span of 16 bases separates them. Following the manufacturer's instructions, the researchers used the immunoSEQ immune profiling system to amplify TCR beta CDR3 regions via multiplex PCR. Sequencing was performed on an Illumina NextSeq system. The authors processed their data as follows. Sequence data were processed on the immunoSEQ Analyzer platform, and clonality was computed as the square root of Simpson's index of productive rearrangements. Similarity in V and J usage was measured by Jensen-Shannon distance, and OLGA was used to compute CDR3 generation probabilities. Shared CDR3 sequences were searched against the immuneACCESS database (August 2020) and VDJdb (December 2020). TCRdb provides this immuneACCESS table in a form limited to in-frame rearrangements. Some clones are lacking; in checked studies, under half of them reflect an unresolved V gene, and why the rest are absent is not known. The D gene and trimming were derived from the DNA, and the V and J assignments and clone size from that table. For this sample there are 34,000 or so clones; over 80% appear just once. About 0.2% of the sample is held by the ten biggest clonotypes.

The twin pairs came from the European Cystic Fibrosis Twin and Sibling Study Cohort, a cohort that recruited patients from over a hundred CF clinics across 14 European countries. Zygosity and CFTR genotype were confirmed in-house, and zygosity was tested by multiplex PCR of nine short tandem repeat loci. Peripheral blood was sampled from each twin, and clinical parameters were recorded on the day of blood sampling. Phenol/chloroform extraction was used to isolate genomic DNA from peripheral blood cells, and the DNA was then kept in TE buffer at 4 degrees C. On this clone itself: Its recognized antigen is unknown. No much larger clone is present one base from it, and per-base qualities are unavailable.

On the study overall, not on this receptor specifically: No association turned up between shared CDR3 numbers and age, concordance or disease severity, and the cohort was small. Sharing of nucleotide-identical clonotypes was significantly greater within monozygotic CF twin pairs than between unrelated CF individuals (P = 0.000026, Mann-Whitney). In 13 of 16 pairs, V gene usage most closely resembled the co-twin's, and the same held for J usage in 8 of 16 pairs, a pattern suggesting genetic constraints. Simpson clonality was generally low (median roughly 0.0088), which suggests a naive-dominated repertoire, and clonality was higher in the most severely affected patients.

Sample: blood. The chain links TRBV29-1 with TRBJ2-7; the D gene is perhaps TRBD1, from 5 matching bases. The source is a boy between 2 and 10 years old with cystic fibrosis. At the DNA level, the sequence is TGCAGCGTTGGGGAAGGGGCGTCGGTCGAGCAGTACTTC. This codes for CSVGEGASVEQYF.